These T cell receptor beta chains were read from a single sample in a study of T-cell memory formation after mild COVID-19. TCRdb re-derived calls from the 5' RACE reads in MiXCR, one entry per CDR3 protein. This sample has hundreds of thousands of distinct CDR3 sequences, with around 15% found just once. The specimen sequenced was PBMCs or a T cell subset sorted from them (not recorded which). The origin of the receptors is a man aged 18 to 29 who had mild COVID-19 (a few samples of this study predate the infection). Cell type and time point are not known. Each CDR3 is given with its conserved first and last residue. Fields, in order: CDR3 protein, D gene, V gene. The D gene is left open where the match is weak.

CDR3aa: CATSVDRELTIYF
d_gene: TRBD1
v_gene: TRBV10-3

CDR3aa: CASIGPSSTDTQYF
d_gene: -
v_gene: TRBV6-6

CDR3aa: CSGVRNGYGYTF
d_gene: -
v_gene: TRBV20-1

CDR3aa: CASSLEGARVYGYTF
d_gene: TRBD1
v_gene: TRBV5-1

CDR3aa: CASSLPVVETQYF
d_gene: -
v_gene: TRBV5-6

CDR3aa: CASSLYPLKAQHF
d_gene: -
v_gene: TRBV5-6

CDR3aa: CASSSRQENTEAFF
d_gene: -
v_gene: TRBV5-1

CDR3aa: CASSLGTRFETQYF
d_gene: -
v_gene: TRBV7-2

CDR3aa: CASSLTWGNEQFF
d_gene: -
v_gene: TRBV5-5

CDR3aa: CASSLRGGDSAFF
d_gene: TRBD1
v_gene: TRBV7-3

CDR3aa: CASSLVPGQGYNEQFF
d_gene: TRBD1
v_gene: TRBV5-1

CDR3aa: CATSDPIGGRNYGYTF
d_gene: -
v_gene: TRBV24-1

CDR3aa: CASSFLQGNYGYTF
d_gene: -
v_gene: TRBV7-9

CDR3aa: CASARDTFYHPNTGELFF
d_gene: -
v_gene: TRBV10-1

CDR3aa: CASTGLDSANEQFF
d_gene: TRBD2
v_gene: TRBV10-2

CDR3aa: CASSLVAIRGYGYTF
d_gene: -
v_gene: TRBV5-1

CDR3aa: CASSSGQGGQPQHF
d_gene: TRBD1
v_gene: TRBV7-2

CDR3aa: CSARGPATYEQYF
d_gene: -
v_gene: TRBV20-1

CDR3aa: CDGSPGGMFQETQYF
d_gene: TRBD2
v_gene: TRBV9

CDR3aa: CASSLGGSSGPRDTQYF
d_gene: TRBD2
v_gene: TRBV7-9

CDR3aa: CASSFQAAGANVLTF
d_gene: -
v_gene: TRBV6-2/TRBV6-3

CDR3aa: CASSPQGNNEQFF
d_gene: -
v_gene: TRBV4-2

CDR3aa: CASSLTVSSYEQYF
d_gene: -
v_gene: TRBV5-1

CDR3aa: CSAIEGQNTGELFF
d_gene: -
v_gene: TRBV20-1

CDR3aa: CASSQPRLYGYTF
d_gene: -
v_gene: TRBV4-1

CDR3aa: CASSIESLSQAFF
d_gene: -
v_gene: TRBV19

CDR3aa: CASSLRGAVDTQYF
d_gene: -
v_gene: TRBV7-2

CDR3aa: CASRTLDNEQFF
d_gene: -
v_gene: TRBV6-2/TRBV6-3

CDR3aa: CASSLAGRTYEQYF
d_gene: -
v_gene: TRBV5-1

CDR3aa: CASREEADTEAFF
d_gene: -
v_gene: TRBV2

CDR3aa: CASKRQGAETQYF
d_gene: TRBD1
v_gene: TRBV5-1

CDR3aa: CAIRPEASGNQPQHF
d_gene: -
v_gene: TRBV27

CDR3aa: CAISDSGEGNDDGETQYF
d_gene: -
v_gene: TRBV10-3

CDR3aa: CASSKGLGTDQETQYF
d_gene: -
v_gene: TRBV21-1

CDR3aa: CASSLGQGRGTEAFF
d_gene: TRBD1
v_gene: TRBV7-9

CDR3aa: CSARWDRGSTGELFF
d_gene: TRBD1
v_gene: TRBV20-1

CDR3aa: CASSSLAQETQYF
d_gene: TRBD2
v_gene: TRBV18

CDR3aa: CASSLSGGAEWGEQFF
d_gene: TRBD2
v_gene: TRBV7-7

CDR3aa: CASSFDRGGTEAFF
d_gene: TRBD1
v_gene: TRBV6-2/TRBV6-3

CDR3aa: CASSAFRGTGELFF
d_gene: -
v_gene: TRBV2

CDR3aa: CASSSGIGREETQYF
d_gene: -
v_gene: TRBV7-9

CDR3aa: CASSERFSTDTQYF
d_gene: -
v_gene: TRBV2

CDR3aa: CASSFDRNQETQYF
d_gene: -
v_gene: TRBV2

CDR3aa: CASSQEVVGSEKLFF
d_gene: -
v_gene: TRBV4-1

CDR3aa: CASSQLEADTQYF
d_gene: -
v_gene: TRBV3-1

CDR3aa: CSAPPGYVANNEQFF
d_gene: -
v_gene: TRBV20-1

CDR3aa: CSVQEAAGNYGYTF
d_gene: -
v_gene: TRBV29-1

CDR3aa: CASREEGTDTQYF
d_gene: -
v_gene: TRBV10-1

CDR3aa: CASSSMTSGGADTQYF
d_gene: TRBD2
v_gene: TRBV5-6

CDR3aa: CASSLGQEKNTEAFF
d_gene: TRBD1
v_gene: TRBV10-1

CDR3aa: CASSGTGSADTQYF
d_gene: TRBD1
v_gene: TRBV5-1

CDR3aa: CSARETEYQPQHF
d_gene: -
v_gene: TRBV20-1

CDR3aa: CASSLGQGQITEAFF
d_gene: TRBD1
v_gene: TRBV7-2

CDR3aa: CATSDTRGLVGETQYF
d_gene: TRBD1
v_gene: TRBV24-1

CDR3aa: CASSQAAYYEQYF
d_gene: -
v_gene: TRBV3-1

CDR3aa: CASSLGTGNSGYTF
d_gene: TRBD1
v_gene: TRBV4-1

CDR3aa: CASSFRWRTEAFF
d_gene: -
v_gene: TRBV7-9

CDR3aa: CASSQRQGRSYNSPLHF
d_gene: TRBD1
v_gene: TRBV6-5

CDR3aa: CSARAFDRGRTEAFF
d_gene: TRBD1
v_gene: TRBV20-1